The source of this T cell receptor (beta chain) is a study of CD8+ T cells in alopecia areata. This clone was observed a handful of times. cDNA serving as the sequencing template came from extracted, reverse transcribed RNA. Libraries were prepared by immunoSEQ multiplex PCR; TCRdb keeps only in-frame clonotypes and omits some of them. The sample gives over 150,000 clones, roughly three fifths of which show up once; approximately 0.7% is in the top ten. Trimming removed 2 bases at V and 4 bases at J, with 8 bases between. The germline V gene has CDR1 SGHAT and CDR2 FQDESV (reference sequence). This CDR3 contains 13 residues. Treatment indicated: oral pan-JAK inhibitor, 5-10 mg twice daily.

This TCR came from a human donor with alopecia areata. The material sequenced was CD4+ T cells sorted from blood, taken at week 4, from a patient treated with tofacitinib. The chain links TRBV11-1 to TRBJ1-2; D is undetermined. Here the CDR3 reads CASSLPNSYGYTF. CDR3 sequence (DNA): TGTGCCAGCAGCTTACCCAACAGCTATGGCTACACCTTC.